This T cell receptor beta chain comes out of a study of T-cell reconstitution after alpha-beta-depleted transplantation in children. This sample's TCRbeta library carried unique molecular identifier barcodes. TCRdb fed the PCR reads into MiXCR, producing one record per CDR3 protein. This table has 750,000 to 950,000 distinct CDR3 sequences, 15% to 20% appearing once. CDR3 length equals 13 residues. Germline V gene sequence: CDR1 MGHRA, CDR2 YSYEKL. Trimming cost V 1 base and J 8 bases, with 8 bases left between them. This clonotype has a handful of counts. The starting material was PBMCs, mostly from graft donor cells, obtained 360 days after TCRalphabeta/CD19-depleted stem cell transplant. The sequence derives from a male patient between 10 and 17 years old who had a stem cell transplant for acute lymphoblastic leukemia, so the T cells may come from the graft donor. The chain has TRBV4-1 and TRBJ2-2; D not certain. The CDR3 DNA sequence: TGCGCCAGCAGCCAAGGAGTCTTGGGGGAGCTGTTTTTT. Amino acids: CASSQGVLGELFF.